The 9 T cell receptor beta chains in this list originate from one sample, sequenced in a study of T-cell reconstitution after alpha-beta-depleted transplantation in children. Unique molecular identifiers were incorporated during preparation of the TCRbeta library. From the PCR reads, TCRdb called clonotypes with MiXCR, one entry per CDR3 protein. The sample holds some 200,000 distinct CDR3 sequences, roughly a tenth seen once. Material: PBMCs, obtained before TCRalphabeta/CD19-depleted stem cell transplant. The receptors come from a child under two years old with acute myeloid leukemia, due to receive a stem cell transplant.

This clonotype was detected ten times or more. The V and J genes are TRBV25-1 and TRBJ2-7; 9 bases map to TRBD2. J was trimmed by 1 base and V by 6 bases; bases with no gene match: 7. This CDR3 is 15 amino acids long. CDR1 MGHDK and CDR2 SYGVNS come from the germline V gene. The CDR3 loop reads CASRPLAGPSYEQYF. The DNA of the CDR3 is TGTGCCAGCAGGCCTCTAGCGGGACCGTCCTACGAGCAGTACTTC.

This clonotype was seen at least ten times. V gene TRBV5-1 combines with J gene TRBJ2-3; 9 nucleotides match TRBD2. J gave up 4 bases and V 1 base, and 1 base lay outside the gene matches. The length of the CDR3 is 14 residues. Per the germline V gene, CDR1 is SGHRS and CDR2 is YFSETQ. Here the CDR3 DNA reads TGCGCCAGCAGCTTGCTAGCGGGACCAGATACGCAGTATTTT. It codes for CASSLLAGPDTQYF.

This clonotype has at least ten counts. This chain joins TRBV19 and TRBJ2-2; 10 positions agree with TRBD2. V shed 5 bases, J shed 4 bases, and the junction held 13 bases outside the gene matches. The CDR3 is made up of 18 amino acids. Germline V gene lookup returns CDR1 LNHDA and CDR2 SQIVND (reference sequence). CDR3 in amino acids: CASSLARVAGGPTGELFF. CDR3 DNA sequence: TGTGCCAGTAGTCTCGCTCGGGTAGCGGGAGGACCCACCGGGGAGCTGTTTTTT.

In this sample, this clonotype turned up many times. The chain links TRBV12-3 or TRBV12-4 to TRBJ1-5, with 11 positions matching TRBD1. The CDR3 length is 17 residues. J gave up 2 bases and V 3 bases, and 6 bases lay outside the gene matches. Here the CDR3 DNA reads TGTGCCAGCAGTTTCGGACAGGGGGCACTTGGCAATCAGCCCCAGCATTTT. Its translation is CASSFGQGALGNQPQHF.

The chain combines TRBV27 with TRBJ1-5, with D uncertain. The J call may be wrong; the DNA end is better matched by TRBJ2-3. The CDR3 runs 14 residues. The germline CDR1 and CDR2 sequences are MNHEY and SMNVEV (reference sequence). The CDR3 region has the DNA TGTGCCAGCAGTTTTCGATCGTGGGATCAGCCCCAGTATTTT. This codes for CASSFRSWDQPQYF.

This clonotype was recorded at least ten times. The chain recombines TRBV5-1 with TRBJ2-3, with 8 bases identical to TRBD2. The germline V gene encodes CDR1 SGHRS and CDR2 YFSETQ. This CDR3 has 17 residues. Germline trimming cut 4 bases from V and 6 bases from J; bases unmatched to any gene: 16. The CDR3 bases are TGCGCCAGCAGCATACCTCTTAGCGGGGAAAATTGGGATACGCAGTATTTT. It is translated as CASSIPLSGENWDTQYF.

This clonotype was detected ten times or more. The chain combines TRBV7-2 with TRBJ2-7; D remains unclear. The V and J ends lost 2 bases and 4 bases respectively, with 12 bases between them. Germline lookup yields CDR1 SGHTA and CDR2 FQGNSA. This CDR3 has 14 residues. The CDR3 here is CASSLQDTLYEQYF. For the CDR3, the DNA is TGTGCCAGCAGCTTACAAGACACTCTGTACGAGCAGTACTTC.

The chain joins TRBV10-1 to TRBJ2-1; 10 bases fit TRBD1. The CDR3 is 17 residues long. Germline V gives CDR1 WNHNN, CDR2 SYGVQD (reference sequence). Germline trimming cut 3 bases from V and 4 bases from J; bases unmatched to any gene: 9. This CDR3 is CASSDKRSGQGYNEQFF. The CDR3 region has the DNA TGCGCCAGCAGTGATAAGCGGTCGGGACAGGGGTACAATGAGCAGTTCTTC.

V and J are TRBV20-1 and TRBJ1-1; the D gene is possibly TRBD1 (5 bases). The germline V gene has CDR1 DFQATT and CDR2 SNEGSKA (reference sequence). V lost 6 bases and J 5 bases, leaving 10 bases between the germline ends. This CDR3 is built from 11 residues. The CDR3 DNA reads TGCAGTGCAGGGGCATGGACTGAAGCTTTCTTT. This translates into CSAGAWTEAFF.